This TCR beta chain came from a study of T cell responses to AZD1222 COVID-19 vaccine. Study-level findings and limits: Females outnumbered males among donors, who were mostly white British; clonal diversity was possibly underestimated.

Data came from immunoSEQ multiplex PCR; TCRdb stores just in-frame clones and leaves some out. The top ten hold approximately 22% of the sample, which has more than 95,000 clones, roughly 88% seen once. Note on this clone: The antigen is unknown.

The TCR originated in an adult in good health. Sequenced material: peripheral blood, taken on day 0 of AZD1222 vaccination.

CDR3 region: CASSLVAGNLYNEQFF. The CDR3 region has the DNA TGTGCCAGCAGCTTAGTAGCGGGGAATCTTTACAATGAGCAGTTCTTC. The chain links TRBV7-2 to TRBJ2-1, with 8 nucleotides matching TRBD2. The V segment lost 1 base and the J segment 4 bases; nucleotides outside the gene matches: 6. The CDR3 spans 16 residues. Germline-derived CDR1 and CDR2 are SGHTA and FQGNSA.